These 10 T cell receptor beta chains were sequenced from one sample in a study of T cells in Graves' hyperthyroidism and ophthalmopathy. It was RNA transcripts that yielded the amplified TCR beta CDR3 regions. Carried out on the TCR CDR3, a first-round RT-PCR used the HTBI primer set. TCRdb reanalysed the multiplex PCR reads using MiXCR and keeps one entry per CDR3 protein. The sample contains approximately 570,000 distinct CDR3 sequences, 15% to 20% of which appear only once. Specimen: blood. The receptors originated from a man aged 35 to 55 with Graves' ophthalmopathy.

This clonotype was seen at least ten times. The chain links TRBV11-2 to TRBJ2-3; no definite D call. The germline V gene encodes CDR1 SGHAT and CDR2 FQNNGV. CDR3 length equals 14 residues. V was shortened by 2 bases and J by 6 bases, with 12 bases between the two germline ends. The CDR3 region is CASSLRERPDTQYF. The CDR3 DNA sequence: TGTGCCAGCAGCTTACGCGAAAGGCCGGATACGCAGTATTTT.

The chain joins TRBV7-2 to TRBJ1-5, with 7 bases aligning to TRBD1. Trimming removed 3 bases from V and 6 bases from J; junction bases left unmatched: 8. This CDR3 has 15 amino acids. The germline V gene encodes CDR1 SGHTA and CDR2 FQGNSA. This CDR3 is CASSLFRDSSQPQHF. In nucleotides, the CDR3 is TGTGCCAGCAGCTTGTTCCGGGACAGTAGTCAGCCCCAGCATTTT.

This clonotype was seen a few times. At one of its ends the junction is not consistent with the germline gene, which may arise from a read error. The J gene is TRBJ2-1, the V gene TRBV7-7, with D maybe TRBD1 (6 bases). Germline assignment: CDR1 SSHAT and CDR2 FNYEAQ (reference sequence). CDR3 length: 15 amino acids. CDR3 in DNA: TGTGCTAGCAGCTTAATGGTGGGGGCTGCCAATGAGCAGTTCTTC. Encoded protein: CASSLMVGAANEQFF.

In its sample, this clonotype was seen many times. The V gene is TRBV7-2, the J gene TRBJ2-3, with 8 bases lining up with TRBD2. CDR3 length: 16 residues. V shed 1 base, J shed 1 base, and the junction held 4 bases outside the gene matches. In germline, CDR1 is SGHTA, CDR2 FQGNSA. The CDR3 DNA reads TGTGCCAGCAGCTTAGTTCCAGCGGGAGGCACAGATACGCAGTATTTT. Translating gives CASSLVPAGGTDTQYF.

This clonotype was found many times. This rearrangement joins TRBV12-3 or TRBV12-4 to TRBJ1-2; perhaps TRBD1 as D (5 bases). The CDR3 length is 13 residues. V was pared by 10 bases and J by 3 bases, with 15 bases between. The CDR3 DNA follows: TGTGCCACCGTCGGGGCGGAATACTATGGCTACACCTTC. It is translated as CATVGAEYYGYTF.

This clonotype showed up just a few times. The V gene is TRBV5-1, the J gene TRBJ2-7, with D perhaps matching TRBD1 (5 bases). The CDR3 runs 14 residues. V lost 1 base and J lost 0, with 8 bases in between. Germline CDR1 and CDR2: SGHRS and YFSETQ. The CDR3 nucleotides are TGCGCCAGCAGCTTGTACAGGAACTCCTACGAGCAGTACTTC. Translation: CASSLYRNSYEQYF.

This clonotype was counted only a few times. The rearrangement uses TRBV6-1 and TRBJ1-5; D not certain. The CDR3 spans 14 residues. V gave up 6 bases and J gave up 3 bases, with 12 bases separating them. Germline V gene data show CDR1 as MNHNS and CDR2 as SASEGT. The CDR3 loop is CASRVGRFNQPQHF. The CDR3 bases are TGTGCCAGCAGGGTAGGCCGGTTCAATCAGCCCCAGCATTTT.

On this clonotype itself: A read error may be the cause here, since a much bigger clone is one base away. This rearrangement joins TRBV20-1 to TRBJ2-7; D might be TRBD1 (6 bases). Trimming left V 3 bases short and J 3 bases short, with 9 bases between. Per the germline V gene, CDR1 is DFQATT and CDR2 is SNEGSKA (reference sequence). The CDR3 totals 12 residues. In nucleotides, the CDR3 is TGCAGTGCTAGCCAGGGGATCTACGAGCAGTACTTC. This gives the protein CSASQGIYEQYF.

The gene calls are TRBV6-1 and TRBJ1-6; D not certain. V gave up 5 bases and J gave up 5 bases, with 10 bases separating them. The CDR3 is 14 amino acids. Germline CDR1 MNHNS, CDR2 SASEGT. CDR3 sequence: CASSLQRDNSPLHF. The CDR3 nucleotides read TGTGCCAGCAGTTTACAGAGAGATAATTCACCCCTCCACTTT.

CDR3 protein: CASAGKYQETQYF. The CDR3 coding sequence is TGTGCCAGTGCTGGAAAGTACCAAGAGACCCAGTACTTC. J is TRBJ2-5 and V is TRBV19; D ambiguous. Trimming shortened V by 8 bases and J by 0 bases, and 10 bases separated the two germline ends. The CDR3 spans 13 residues. Per the germline V gene, CDR1 is LNHDA and CDR2 is SQIVND (reference sequence).